This T cell receptor beta chain was identified during a study of T cell responses to AZD1222 COVID-19 vaccine. Study-wide results and limits: After two AZD1222 doses, spike-specific TCR breadth and depth rose versus day 0.

Clones were sequenced by immunoSEQ multiplex PCR, and TCRdb holds only the in-frame ones, with some missing. Here the sample spans about 140,000 clones, 75% to 90% being singletons. The CDR3 is 15 amino acids. Trimming pared 9 bases from V and 10 bases from J, leaving 27 bases between. Germline lookup yields CDR1 LNHDA and CDR2 SQIVND (reference sequence). Regarding this clone: Its antigen is currently unknown.

This TCR derives from an adult in good health. Sample: peripheral blood, taken on day 0 of AZD1222 vaccination. The V call is TRBV19, the J call TRBJ1-2; no clear D gene. The CDR3 sequence is CASNRPSLEVHDYTF. DNA of the CDR3: TGTGCCAGCAATCGACCGTCCCTGGAGGTGCATGACTACACCTTC. The variable domain in full, with the rest retrieved from reference TRBV19 and TRBJ1-2, is DGGITQSPKYLFRKEGQNVTLSCEQNLNHDAMYWYRQDPGQGLRLIYYSQIVNDFQKGDIAEGYSVSREKKESFPLTVTSAQKNPTAFYLCASNRPSLEVHDYTFGSGTRLTVV.